One T cell receptor beta chain is described in this entry. The ends were cut back, 4 bases at V and 4 bases at J, with 14 bases in the middle. Germline V CDR1 and CDR2: SGHNT, YYREEE (reference sequence). The CDR3 is 14 amino acids. Sequencing was performed with immunoSEQ multiplex PCR; in TCRdb, only in-frame clones are kept and a portion is missing. The sample gives 300,000 or so clones, 70% to 90% of which show up once; less than 6% is in the top ten. The data were taken from a study of blood T cell repertoires in COVID-19. Turning to the study itself: PBMCs, B-cell-depleted T cells, or T cells were the source of the cDNA or gDNA that made up the material.

The chain combines TRBV5-4 with TRBJ1-1; TRBD1 might be the D (5 bases). This TCR was recovered from a woman aged 25 to 45 who had recovered from COVID-19. The specimen was PBMCs or T cells enriched from blood (not recorded which). CDR3 protein: CASSGEGTSTEAFF. CDR3 bases: TGTGCCAGCAGCGGAGAGGGGACTAGCACTGAAGCTTTCTTT. The full variable domain, with the rest looked up from reference TRBV5-4 and TRBJ1-1, is ETGVTQSPTHLIKTRGQQVTLRCSSQSGHNTVSWYQQALGQGPQFIFQYYREEENGRGNFPPRFSGLQFPNYSSELNVNALELDDSALYLCASSGEGTSTEAFFGQGTRLTVV.